This T cell receptor beta chain comes out of a study of cytomegalovirus exposure and HLA in healthy donors. Study-wide findings and caveats: The likely explanation for a cluster of highly shared sequence variants was sequencing artifact.

With respect to this clone: Its antigen is still unknown.

The PCR was carried out with 60 Vbeta primers and 13 Jbeta primers. Measured with immunoSEQ multiplex PCR; TCRdb has only the in-frame clones, and not every one. The data show under 170,000 clones, approximately 79% seen once. CDR1 and CDR2 from the germline V gene are SGHRS and YFSETQ. This CDR3 has 19 residues. V lost 0 bases and J lost 0; bases outside the gene matches: 5. Sequencing was carried out using PBMCs. V is TRBV5-1 and J is TRBJ2-1; 14 bases match TRBD2. This TCR was sampled from a man over 45 in good health and CMV-seropositive. The CDR3: CASSLAWTSGGSSYNEQFF. Here the CDR3 DNA reads TGCGCCAGCAGCTTGGCCTGGACTAGCGGGGGGAGCTCCTACAATGAGCAGTTCTTC.